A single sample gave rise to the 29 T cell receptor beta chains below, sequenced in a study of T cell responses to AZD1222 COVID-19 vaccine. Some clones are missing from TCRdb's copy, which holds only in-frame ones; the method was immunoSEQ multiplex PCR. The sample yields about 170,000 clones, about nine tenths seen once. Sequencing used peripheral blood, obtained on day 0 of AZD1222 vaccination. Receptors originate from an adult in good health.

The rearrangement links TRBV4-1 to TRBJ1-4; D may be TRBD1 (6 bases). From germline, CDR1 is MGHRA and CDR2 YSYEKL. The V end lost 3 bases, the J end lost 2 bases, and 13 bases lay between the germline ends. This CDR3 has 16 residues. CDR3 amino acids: CASSHSGTGTNEKLFF. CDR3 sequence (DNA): TGCGCCAGCAGCCACAGCGGTACAGGGACTAATGAAAAACTGTTTTTT.

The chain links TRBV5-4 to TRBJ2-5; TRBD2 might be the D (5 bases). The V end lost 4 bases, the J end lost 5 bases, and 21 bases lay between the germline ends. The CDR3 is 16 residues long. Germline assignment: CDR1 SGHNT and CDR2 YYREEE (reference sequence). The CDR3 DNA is TGTGCCAGCAGCCGCTCCGGACTGGTCATGGGGGAGACCCAGTACTTC. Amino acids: CASSRSGLVMGETQYF.

This CDR3 reads CASSPRRGKETQYF. The CDR3 DNA reads TGTGCCAGCTCACCACGCAGGGGCAAAGAGACCCAGTACTTC. The rearrangement joins TRBV18 to TRBJ2-5; tentative D call: TRBD1 (6 bases). CDR1 and CDR2 from the germline V gene are KGHSH and LQKENI. The CDR3 is 14 residues long. Trimming cost V 1 base and J 3 bases, with 9 bases left between them.

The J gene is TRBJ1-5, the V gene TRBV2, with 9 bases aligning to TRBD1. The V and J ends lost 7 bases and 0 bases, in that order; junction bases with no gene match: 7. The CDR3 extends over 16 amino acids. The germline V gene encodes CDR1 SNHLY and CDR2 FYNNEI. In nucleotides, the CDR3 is TGTGCCAGCAAGCACGGACAGGGGAATAGCAATCAGCCCCAGCATTTT. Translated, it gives CASKHGQGNSNQPQHF.

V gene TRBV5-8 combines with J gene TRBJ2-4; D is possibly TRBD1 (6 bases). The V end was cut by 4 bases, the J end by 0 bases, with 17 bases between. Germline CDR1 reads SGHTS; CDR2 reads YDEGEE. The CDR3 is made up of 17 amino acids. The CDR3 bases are TGTGCCAGCAGCAATACAGGGACCTGGGGAGCCAAAAACATTCAGTACTTC. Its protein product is CASSNTGTWGAKNIQYF.

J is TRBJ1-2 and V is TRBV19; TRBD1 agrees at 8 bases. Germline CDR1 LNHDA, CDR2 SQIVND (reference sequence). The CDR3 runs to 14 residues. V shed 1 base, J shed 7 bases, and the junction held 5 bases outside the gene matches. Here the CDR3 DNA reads TGTGCCAGTAGTATAGCAGGACAGGGAGTTGGCTACACCTTC. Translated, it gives CASSIAGQGVGYTF.

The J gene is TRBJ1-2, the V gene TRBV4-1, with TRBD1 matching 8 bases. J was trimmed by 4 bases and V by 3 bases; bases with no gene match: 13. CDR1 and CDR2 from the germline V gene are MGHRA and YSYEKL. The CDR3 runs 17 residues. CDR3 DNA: TGCGCCAGCAGCCACCGTCCGCCCGGACAGGGTACCTATGGCTACACCTTC. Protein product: CASSHRPPGQGTYGYTF.

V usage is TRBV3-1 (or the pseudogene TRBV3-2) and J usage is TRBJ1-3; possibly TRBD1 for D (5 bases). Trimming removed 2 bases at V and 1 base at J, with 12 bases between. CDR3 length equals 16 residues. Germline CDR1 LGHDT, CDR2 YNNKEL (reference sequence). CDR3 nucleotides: TGTGCCAGCAGCCAAACCCTAGCAGGGTCTGGAAACACCATATATTTT. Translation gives CASSQTLAGSGNTIYF.

DNA of the CDR3: TGTGCCTGGAGATACAGTCTAGTCGCAACAGATACGCAGTATTTT. Translated, it gives CAWRYSLVATDTQYF. The chain combines TRBV30 with TRBJ2-3; no reliable D call. The CDR3 consists of 15 residues. V lost 3 bases and J 3 bases, leaving 16 bases between the germline ends. Per germline, CDR1 GTSNPN and CDR2 SVGIG (reference sequence).

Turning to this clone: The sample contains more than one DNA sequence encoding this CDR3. Written as DNA, the CDR3 is TGTGCCAGTAACCTCCCCAATCAGCCCCAGCATTTT. Translating it yields CASNLPNQPQHF. V is TRBV19 and J is TRBJ1-5; D gene ambiguous. The CDR3 contains 12 residues. Trimming removed 7 bases from V and 3 bases from J, with 7 bases in between. CDR1 LNHDA and CDR2 SQIVND come from the germline V gene (reference sequence).

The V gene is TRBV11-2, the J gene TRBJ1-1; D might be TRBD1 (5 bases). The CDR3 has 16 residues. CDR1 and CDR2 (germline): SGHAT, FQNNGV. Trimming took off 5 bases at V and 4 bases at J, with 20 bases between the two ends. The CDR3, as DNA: TGTGCCAGCAGCCCCAGGGACCAGGGAGCGGCCACTGAAGCTTTCTTT. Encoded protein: CASSPRDQGAATEAFF.

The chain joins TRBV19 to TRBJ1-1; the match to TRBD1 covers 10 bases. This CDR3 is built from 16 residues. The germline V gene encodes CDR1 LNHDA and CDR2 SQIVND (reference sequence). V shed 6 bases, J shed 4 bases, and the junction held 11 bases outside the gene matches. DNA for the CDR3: TGTGCCAGTAGCAAGGGACAGGGGATACGGGTCACTGAAGCTTTCTTT. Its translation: CASSKGQGIRVTEAFF.

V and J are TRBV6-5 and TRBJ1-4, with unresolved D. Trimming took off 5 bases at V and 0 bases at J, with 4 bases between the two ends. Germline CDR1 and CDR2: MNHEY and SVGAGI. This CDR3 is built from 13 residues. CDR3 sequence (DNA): TGTGCCAGCAGTCTGACAACTAATGAAAAACTGTTTTTT. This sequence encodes CASSLTTNEKLFF.

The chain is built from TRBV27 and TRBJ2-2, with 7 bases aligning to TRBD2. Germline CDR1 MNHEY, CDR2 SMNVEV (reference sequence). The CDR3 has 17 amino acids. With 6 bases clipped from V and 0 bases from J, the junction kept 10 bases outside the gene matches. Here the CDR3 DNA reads TGTGCCAGCAGCTCATGGGGAGGGAGGACGAACACCGGGGAGCTGTTTTTT. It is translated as CASSSWGGRTNTGELFF.

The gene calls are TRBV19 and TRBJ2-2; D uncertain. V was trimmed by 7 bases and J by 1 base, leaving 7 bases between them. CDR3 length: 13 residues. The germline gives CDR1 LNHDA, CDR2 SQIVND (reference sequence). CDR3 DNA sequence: TGTGCCAGTACCCTCGAGAACACCGGGGAGCTGTTTTTT. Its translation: CASTLENTGELFF.

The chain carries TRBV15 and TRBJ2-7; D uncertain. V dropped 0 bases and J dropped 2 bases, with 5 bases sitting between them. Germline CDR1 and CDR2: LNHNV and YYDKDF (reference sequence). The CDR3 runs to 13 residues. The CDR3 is CATSREGAYEQYF. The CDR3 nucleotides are TGTGCCACCAGCAGAGAGGGTGCCTACGAGCAGTACTTC.

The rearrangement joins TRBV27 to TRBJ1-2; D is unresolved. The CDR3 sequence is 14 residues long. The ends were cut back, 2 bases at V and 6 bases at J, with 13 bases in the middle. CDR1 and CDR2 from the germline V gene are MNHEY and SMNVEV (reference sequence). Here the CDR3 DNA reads TGTGCCAGCAGTTTAAATGGGCAGAGACATGGCTACACCTTC. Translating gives CASSLNGQRHGYTF.

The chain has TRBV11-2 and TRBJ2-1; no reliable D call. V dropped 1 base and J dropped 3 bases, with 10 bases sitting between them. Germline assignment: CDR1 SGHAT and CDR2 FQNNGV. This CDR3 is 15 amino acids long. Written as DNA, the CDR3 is TGTGCCAGCAGCTTAGTACCTCTGGACTACAATGAGCAGTTCTTC. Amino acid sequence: CASSLVPLDYNEQFF.

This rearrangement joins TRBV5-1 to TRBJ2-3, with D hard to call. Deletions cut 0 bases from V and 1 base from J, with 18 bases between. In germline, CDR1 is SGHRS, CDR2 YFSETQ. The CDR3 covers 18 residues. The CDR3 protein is CASSLVQIGLYRTDTQYF. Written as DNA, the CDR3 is TGCGCCAGCAGCTTGGTACAGATCGGATTGTATCGCACAGATACGCAGTATTTT.

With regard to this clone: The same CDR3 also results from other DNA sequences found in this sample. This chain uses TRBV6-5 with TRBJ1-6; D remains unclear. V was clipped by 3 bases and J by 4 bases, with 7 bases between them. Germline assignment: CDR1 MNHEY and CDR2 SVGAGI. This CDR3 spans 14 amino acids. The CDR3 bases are TGTGCCAGCAGTTATTCGAGATATAATTCACCCCTCCACTTT. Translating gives CASSYSRYNSPLHF.

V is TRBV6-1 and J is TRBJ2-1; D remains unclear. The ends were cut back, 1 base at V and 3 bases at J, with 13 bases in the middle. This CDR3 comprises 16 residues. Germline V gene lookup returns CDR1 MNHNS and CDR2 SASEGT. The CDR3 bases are TGTGCCAGCAGTGAAGGTCCCGGGCCAGTCTACAATGAGCAGTTCTTC. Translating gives CASSEGPGPVYNEQFF.

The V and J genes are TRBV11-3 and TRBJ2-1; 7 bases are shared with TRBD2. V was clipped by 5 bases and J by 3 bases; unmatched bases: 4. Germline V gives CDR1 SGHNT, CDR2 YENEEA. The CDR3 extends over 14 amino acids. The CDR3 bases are TGTGCCAGCAGCCCAGGCGGGGGCTACAATGAGCAGTTCTTC. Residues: CASSPGGGYNEQFF. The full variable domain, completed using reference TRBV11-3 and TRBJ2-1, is EAGVVQSPRYKIIEKKQPVAFWCNPISGHNTLYWYLQNLGQGPELLIRYENEEAVDDSQLPKDRFSAERLKGVDSTLKIQPAELGDSAVYLCASSPGGGYNEQFFGPGTRLTVL.

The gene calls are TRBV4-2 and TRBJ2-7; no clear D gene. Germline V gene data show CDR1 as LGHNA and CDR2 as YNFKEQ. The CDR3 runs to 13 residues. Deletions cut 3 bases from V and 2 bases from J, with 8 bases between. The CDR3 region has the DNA TGTGCCAGCAGCCAGACACTTACCTACGAGCAGTACTTC. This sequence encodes CASSQTLTYEQYF.

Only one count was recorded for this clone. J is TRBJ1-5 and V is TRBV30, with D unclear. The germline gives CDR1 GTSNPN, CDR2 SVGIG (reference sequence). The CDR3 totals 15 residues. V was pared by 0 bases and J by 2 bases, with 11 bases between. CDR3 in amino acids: CAWSVHLQGNQPQHF. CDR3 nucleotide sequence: TGTGCCTGGAGTGTACATCTGCAGGGCAATCAGCCCCAGCATTTT.

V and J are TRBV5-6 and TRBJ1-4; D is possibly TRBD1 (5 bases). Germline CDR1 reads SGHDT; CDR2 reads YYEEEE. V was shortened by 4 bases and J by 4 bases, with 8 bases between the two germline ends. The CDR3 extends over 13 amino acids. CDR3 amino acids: CASSTGLNEKLFF. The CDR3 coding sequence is TGTGCCAGCAGCACGGGACTTAATGAAAAACTGTTTTTT.

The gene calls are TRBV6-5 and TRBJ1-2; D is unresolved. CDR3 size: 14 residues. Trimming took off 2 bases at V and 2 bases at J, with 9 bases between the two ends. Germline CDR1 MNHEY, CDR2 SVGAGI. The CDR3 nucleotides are TGTGCCAGCAGTTACGTTCGAGGGAACTATGGCTACACCTTC. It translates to CASSYVRGNYGYTF.

The CDR3 region is CASSPRTGRDYGYTF. For the CDR3, the DNA is TGTGCCAGCAGCCCTAGGACAGGGAGAGACTATGGCTACACCTTC. V usage is TRBV7-9 and J usage is TRBJ1-2; 8 bases line up with TRBD1. In germline, CDR1 is SEHNR, CDR2 FQNEAQ (reference sequence). V lost 5 bases to trimming and J lost 3 bases; unmatched junction nucleotides: 8. The CDR3 totals 15 residues.

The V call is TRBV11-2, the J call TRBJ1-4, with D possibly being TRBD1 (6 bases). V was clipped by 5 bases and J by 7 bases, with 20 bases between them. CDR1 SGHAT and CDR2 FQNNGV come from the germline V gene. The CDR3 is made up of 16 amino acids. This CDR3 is CASSVAGARGSEKLFF. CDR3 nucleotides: TGTGCCAGCAGCGTCGCAGGGGCTAGGGGTTCTGAAAAACTGTTTTTT.

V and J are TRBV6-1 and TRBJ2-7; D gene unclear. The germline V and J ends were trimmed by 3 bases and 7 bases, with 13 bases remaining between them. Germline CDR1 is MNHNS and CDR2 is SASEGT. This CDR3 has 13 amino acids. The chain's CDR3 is CASSEGSTWEQYF. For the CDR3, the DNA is TGTGCCAGCAGTGAGGGGTCTACGTGGGAGCAGTACTTC.